The 7 T cell receptor beta chains listed next were all sequenced from one sample in a study of T cell responses to AZD1222 COVID-19 vaccine (dated by TCRdb to about 2021). The time point label here, explained by the study, means: baseline before first vaccination. Libraries were constructed by the immunoSEQ multiplex PCR assay. This is the immuneACCESS table as TCRdb keeps it, with only in-frame sequences that have V and J called. A part of the clones is gone; compared with another copy, unresolved V genes explain less than half, and the rest is unexplained. The sample profile shows roughly 110,000 clones; around 89% of them were found once. The ten largest clones capture 5.5% to 8% of the sample. This sample comprised peripheral blood, obtained on day 0 of AZD1222 vaccination. The receptors stem from an adult in good health.

The V call is TRBV9, the J call TRBJ2-3, with 14 bases matching TRBD2. V gave up 4 bases and J gave up 4 bases; unmatched junction bases: 11. The CDR3 length is 18 residues. Germline V gene sequence: CDR1 SGDLS, CDR2 YYNGEE. The CDR3 DNA reads TGTGCCAGCAGCCCTCTGATCCGGACTAGCGGGAGGTCAGATACGCAGTATTTT. Encoded protein: CASSPLIRTSGRSDTQYF.

The V and J genes are TRBV4-2 and TRBJ1-4; 9 nucleotides match TRBD1. Trimming at V came to 2 bases and at J to 7 bases, leaving 2 bases not matched to a gene. The CDR3 totals 14 residues. The germline V gene has CDR1 LGHNA and CDR2 YNFKEQ. CDR3 sequence (DNA): TGTGCCAGCAGCCAAAAGACAGGGGGTGAAAAACTGTTTTTT. Amino acids: CASSQKTGGEKLFF.

The chain recombines TRBV7-8 with TRBJ1-5; D is unresolved. The CDR3 has 13 amino acids. Germline V gives CDR1 SGHVS, CDR2 FQNEAQ. Trimming took 5 bases from V and 7 from J, leaving 12 bases between them. CDR3 nucleotide sequence: TGTGCCAGCAGCCCTGGAATGGCCCAGCCCCAGCATTTT. The encoded protein is CASSPGMAQPQHF.

The chain is built from TRBV4-3 and TRBJ2-1; no reliable D call. V was pared by 1 base and J by 2 bases, with 6 bases between. Germline V CDR1 and CDR2: LGHNA, YSLEER. There are 14 residues in the CDR3. The CDR3 region has the DNA TGCGCCAGCAGCCAAGGTCAGACCTACAATGAGCAGTTCTTC. Encoded protein: CASSQGQTYNEQFF.

With regard to this clone: Mismatch with germline at one junction end may stem from a read error. The chain joins TRBV19 to TRBJ1-2; possible D gene TRBD1, 6 bases. The CDR3 runs to 17 residues. Per the germline V gene, CDR1 is LNHDA and CDR2 is SQIVND (reference sequence). In DNA, the CDR3 is TGTGCCAGTATTATAGACGCCAGGGGACCAACTAACTATGGCTACACCTTC. Translated: CASIIDARGPTNYGYTF. Full variable domain (remainder filled in from reference TRBV19 and TRBJ1-2): DGGITQSPKYLFRKEGQNVTLSCEQNLNHDAMYWYRQDPGQGLRLIYYSQIVNDFQKGDIAEGYSVSREKKESFPLTVTSAQKNPTAFYLCASIIDARGPTNYGYTFGSGTRLTVV.

The chain links TRBV5-1 to TRBJ1-3; 8 positions match TRBD1. CDR3 length equals 15 residues. The J segment lost 7 bases and the V segment lost 0 bases, leaving 6 bases of the junction unmatched. Germline lookup yields CDR1 SGHRS and CDR2 YFSETQ. The CDR3 DNA is TGCGCCAGCAGCTTGGGACGGCAGGGGGCCAACACCATATATTTT. Translation: CASSLGRQGANTIYF.

The chain carries TRBV5-4 and TRBJ1-6, with 10 bases that match TRBD1. This CDR3 comprises 14 residues. The J segment lost 10 bases and the V segment lost 2 bases, leaving 3 bases of the junction unmatched. Germline assignment: CDR1 SGHNT and CDR2 YYREEE (reference sequence). The CDR3 coding sequence is TGTGCCAGCAGCTTCGGACAGGGGGACTCACCCCTCCACTTT. Protein sequence: CASSFGQGDSPLHF.